This T cell receptor beta chain was documented in a study of blood T cell repertoires in COVID-19. Study background: Sources were T cells, B-cell-depleted T cells, or PBMCs; the material itself was cDNA or gDNA.

In the study's own analysis: The assay estimated nucleated cells by amplifying reference gene primers. Sequencing was performed with immunoSEQ multiplex PCR; in TCRdb, only in-frame clones are kept and a portion is missing. The V and J calls and clone size were taken over from that table, and D and trimming were inferred from the DNA. This table holds some 150,000 clones, about 80% found once. CDR3 length: 14 residues. Germline values: CDR1 SGHRS, CDR2 YFSETQ. V was clipped by 0 bases and J by 1 base, with 7 bases between them. Input material: peripheral blood. The sequence came from a woman aged 55-70 years with acute or convalescent COVID-19. This rearrangement joins TRBV5-1 to TRBJ1-1; D is undetermined. CDR3 protein: CASSLGGWNTEAFF. CDR3 coding DNA: TGCGCCAGCAGCTTGGGCGGATGGAACACTGAAGCTTTCTTT. The complete variable domain, with remaining parts taken from reference TRBV5-1 and TRBJ1-1, reads KAGVTQTPRYLIKTRGQQVTLSCSPISGHRSVSWYQQTPGQGLQFLFEYFSETQRNKGNFPGRFSGRQFSNSRSEMNVSTLELGDSALYLCASSLGGWNTEAFFGQGTRLTVV.